The 32 T cell receptor beta chains in this list originate from one sample, sequenced in a study of graft-versus-host responses after intestinal transplantation. Method: immunoSEQ multiplex PCR; TCRdb's copy keeps in-frame clones and lacks some. The repertoire holds 9,700 or so clones, with about four fifths as singletons. Tissue from the graft was processed to free its intraepithelial and lamina propria lymphocytes. The input for sequencing was ileum tissue, taken about 520 days after intestinal transplant. These receptors were obtained from a human patient who received an intestinal transplant, so some T cells may come from the graft donor.

Relative to its sample, this clone is large. The chain couples TRBV11-2 to TRBJ2-1; 10 bases fit TRBD1. The CDR3 length is 16 residues. The V segment lost 5 bases and the J segment 2 bases; nucleotides outside the gene matches: 6. Germline CDR1 is SGHAT and CDR2 is FQNNGV. DNA for the CDR3: TGTGCCAGCAGCCGACAGGGGGCCTCTCCCTACAATGAGCAGTTCTTC. Protein: CASSRQGASPYNEQFF.

The chain uses TRBV4-3 and TRBJ1-5, with 8 bases lining up with TRBD1. CDR1 is LGHNA and CDR2 is YSLEER in the germline V gene. The CDR3 is 15 residues long. The junction had 5 bases not matched to a gene; V was cut back by 0 bases and J by 7 bases. This chain's CDR3 is CASSQDTGGGQPQHF. The CDR3 DNA sequence: TGCGCCAGCAGCCAAGATACAGGGGGTGGGCAGCCCCAGCATTTT.

This chain uses TRBV5-1 with TRBJ1-5; 11 bases fit TRBD1. Germline V gene sequence: CDR1 SGHRS, CDR2 YFSETQ. The CDR3 is 15 amino acids. Trimming took 4 bases from V and 7 from J; bases not matched to a gene: 7. The CDR3 loop reads CASSPGQGEGQPQHF. The CDR3 DNA sequence: TGCGCCAGCAGCCCGGGACAGGGGGAGGGCCAGCCCCAGCATTTT.

For the CDR3, the DNA is TGTGCCAGCAGCTTAGGGACAGGCTTAGTCGGAAAACTGTTTTTT. Translation gives CASSLGTGLVGKLFF. The rearrangement uses TRBV7-6 and TRBJ1-4, with 7 bases lining up with TRBD1. The V segment lost 1 base and the J segment 10 bases; nucleotides outside the gene matches: 9. The germline V gene encodes CDR1 SGHVS and CDR2 FNYEAQ. The CDR3 consists of 15 residues.

Points on this clone: With a much larger clone just one base away, this may be a read error. This chain joins TRBV18 and TRBJ2-6; 8 nucleotides line up with TRBD1. Unmatched junction bases numbered 12, after V lost 2 bases and J lost 0 bases. The CDR3 contains 20 residues. Germline CDR1 and CDR2: KGHSH and LQKENI. The DNA for the CDR3 is TGTGCCAGCTCACCAAAAACCGCGGGACAGGCGAGCTCTGGGGCCAACGTCCTGACTTTC. Its protein product is CASSPKTAGQASSGANVLTF. The complete variable domain, with remaining parts taken from reference TRBV18 and TRBJ2-6, reads NAGVMQNPRHLVRRRGQEARLRCSPMKGHSHVYWYRQLPEEGLKFMVYLQKENIIDESGMPKERFSAEFPKEGPSILRIQQVVRGDSAAYFCASSPKTAGQASSGANVLTFGAGSRLTVL.

The chain is built from TRBV6-6 and TRBJ2-7; 10 bases fit TRBD1. The germline gives CDR1 MNHNY, CDR2 SVGAGI (reference sequence). J was trimmed by 5 bases and V by 5 bases; bases with no gene match: 6. The CDR3 is 14 amino acids. The CDR3 spells CASSLGQGFNEQYF. The CDR3, as DNA: TGTGCCAGCAGTCTGGGACAGGGGTTCAACGAGCAGTACTTC.

V and J are TRBV27 and TRBJ2-1; tentative D call: TRBD2 (6 bases). V lost 3 bases to trimming and J lost 7 bases, with 16 bases between them. From germline, CDR1 is MNHEY and CDR2 SMNVEV (reference sequence). The length of the CDR3 is 15 residues. The CDR3 bases are TGTGCCAGCAGTTTTCTACCCCCAGGGAGGAATGAGCAGTTCTTC. Translating gives CASSFLPPGRNEQFF.

The J gene is TRBJ2-3, the V gene TRBV5-1; a possible D gene is TRBD2 (6 bases). Germline V gene lookup returns CDR1 SGHRS and CDR2 YFSETQ. The CDR3 has 14 residues. V dropped 5 bases and J dropped 3 bases, with 13 bases sitting between them. The DNA for the CDR3 is TGCGCCAGCAGTCTTATCGCGGGAACAGATACGCAGTATTTT. Protein product: CASSLIAGTDTQYF.

The V and J genes are TRBV30 and TRBJ2-1; 9 bases line up with TRBD2. J lost 7 bases, V lost 4 bases, and 11 bases had no gene match. The CDR3 is made up of 15 amino acids. Germline CDR1 GTSNPN, CDR2 SVGIG (reference sequence). The CDR3 DNA reads TGTGCCTGGACCCACGTAGCGGGAGCGACGAATGAGCAGTTCTTC. Residues: CAWTHVAGATNEQFF.

The rearrangement uses TRBV5-1 and TRBJ2-1; D gene unclear. The CDR3 has 16 residues. Per the germline V gene, CDR1 is SGHRS and CDR2 is YFSETQ. Trimming removed 1 base at V and 0 bases at J, with 11 bases between. Written as DNA, the CDR3 is TGCGCCAGCAGCTTGTTGGGCTCTAGCTCCTACAATGAGCAGTTCTTC. Amino acids: CASSLLGSSSYNEQFF.

J is TRBJ2-7 and V is TRBV5-6; D is uncertain. This CDR3 is 13 amino acids long. The germline V and J ends were trimmed by 4 bases and 6 bases, with 14 bases remaining between them. Germline lookup yields CDR1 SGHDT and CDR2 YYEEEE. CDR3 sequence (DNA): TGTGCCAGCAGCATAAGCCAAGTCGGCGAGCAGTACTTC. Amino acid sequence: CASSISQVGEQYF.

The chain joins TRBV6-1 to TRBJ2-7; D possibly corresponds to TRBD2 (5 bases). Germline lookup yields CDR1 MNHNS and CDR2 SASEGT. The CDR3 is made up of 13 amino acids. The V end was cut by 4 bases, the J end by 2 bases, with 9 bases between. CDR3 sequence (DNA): TGTGCCAGCAGTGCCCGGGAACCCTACGAGCAGTACTTC. Translation gives CASSAREPYEQYF.

J is TRBJ2-7 and V is TRBV6-6, with 10 nucleotides matching TRBD1. Germline-derived CDR1 and CDR2 are MNHNY and SVGAGI (reference sequence). V lost 5 bases to trimming and J lost 4 bases; unmatched junction nucleotides: 8. The CDR3 is made up of 15 amino acids. This chain's CDR3 is CASSPRTGGAYEQYF. CDR3 in DNA: TGTGCCAGCAGTCCGAGGACAGGGGGTGCGTACGAGCAGTACTTC.

This rearrangement joins TRBV7-2 to TRBJ2-5, with D tentatively TRBD1 or TRBD2 (6 bases each). V gave up 1 base and J gave up 5 bases, with 17 bases separating them. Germline lookup yields CDR1 SGHTA and CDR2 FQGNSA. The CDR3 covers 16 residues. The CDR3 reads CASSLVGVLGGETQYF. As DNA, the CDR3 is TGTGCCAGCAGCTTAGTTGGGGTTCTAGGGGGGGAGACCCAGTACTTC.

Here the CDR3 reads CASSLIGRVGVNEQFF. The DNA of the CDR3 is TGTGCCAGCAGCTTAATTGGTAGGGTAGGGGTCAATGAGCAGTTCTTC. The V and J genes are TRBV7-3 and TRBJ2-1; D may be TRBD1 (5 bases). CDR1 and CDR2 (germline): SGHTA, FQGTGA. Between the trimmed V and J ends, which lost 1 base and 6 bases, there was a span of 16 bases. CDR3 length equals 16 residues.

This sequence joins TRBV30 and TRBJ1-6, with 8 positions matching TRBD1. V shed 5 bases, J shed 2 bases, and the junction held 5 bases outside the gene matches. The CDR3 sequence is 15 residues long. Per the germline V gene, CDR1 is GTSNPN and CDR2 is SVGIG (reference sequence). CDR3 residues: CAWQGAGTYNSPLHF. The CDR3 DNA follows: TGTGCCTGGCAGGGGGCAGGGACCTATAATTCACCCCTCCACTTT.

In its sample, this clone was seen a few times. V gene TRBV5-4 combines with J gene TRBJ2-5; the D is unclear. The CDR3 length is 13 residues. V lost 5 bases and J lost 1, with 9 bases in between. Germline V gene data show CDR1 as SGHNT and CDR2 as YYREEE (reference sequence). CDR3 nucleotides: TGTGCCAGCAGTTGGTTAGCCCAAGAGACCCAGTACTTC. It encodes CASSWLAQETQYF. The whole variable domain, filled in from reference TRBV5-4 and TRBJ2-5, reads ETGVTQSPTHLIKTRGQQVTLRCSSQSGHNTVSWYQQALGQGPQFIFQYYREEENGRGNFPPRFSGLQFPNYSSELNVNALELDDSALYLCASSWLAQETQYFGPGTRLLVL.

The rearrangement joins TRBV30 to TRBJ2-2, with D unclear. Trimming shortened V by 0 bases and J by 5 bases, and 4 bases separated the two germline ends. Germline CDR1 and CDR2: GTSNPN and SVGIG (reference sequence). There are 12 residues in the CDR3. CDR3 loop: CAWSVKTGELFF. The CDR3 DNA sequence: TGTGCCTGGAGTGTGAAGACCGGGGAGCTGTTTTTT.

As DNA, the CDR3 is TGTGCCAGCTCACCACCGGATAAAGAGACCCAGTACTTC. This codes for CASSPPDKETQYF. The rearrangement links TRBV18 to TRBJ2-5, with unresolved D. V lost 0 bases to trimming and J lost 3 bases, with 5 bases between them. This CDR3 is 13 amino acids long. CDR1 is KGHSH and CDR2 is LQKENI in the germline V gene.

The V gene is TRBV19, the J gene TRBJ1-6; a weak D match, TRBD1 (5 bases). This CDR3 spans 15 amino acids. Trimming took 7 bases from V and 7 from J, leaving 17 bases between them. Per germline, CDR1 LNHDA and CDR2 SQIVND (reference sequence). The CDR3: CASKDAPGVNSPLHF. The CDR3 DNA is TGTGCCAGTAAGGATGCGCCGGGGGTGAATTCACCCCTCCACTTT.

V is TRBV7-2 and J is TRBJ1-1, with TRBD1 identical over 7 bases. Germline values: CDR1 SGHTA, CDR2 FQGNSA. This CDR3 has 13 amino acids. V shed 6 bases, J shed 1 base, and the junction held 2 bases outside the gene matches. Here the CDR3 reads CASSPGGNTEAFF. CDR3 bases: TGTGCCAGCAGTCCAGGGGGGAACACTGAAGCTTTCTTT.

This clone showed up just a few times. This chain joins TRBV6-6 and TRBJ1-6; unclear D gene. CDR3 length: 14 residues. V was shortened by 5 bases and J by 5 bases, with 10 bases between the two germline ends. Germline values: CDR1 MNHNY, CDR2 SVGAGI (reference sequence). The CDR3 reads CASSQESDNSPLHF. CDR3 sequence (DNA): TGTGCCAGCAGTCAGGAATCGGATAATTCACCCCTCCACTTT.

The chain uses TRBV4-3 and TRBJ1-4; tentative D call: TRBD1 (5 bases). CDR3 length: 16 amino acids. Germline V gene data show CDR1 as LGHNA and CDR2 as YSLEER. Trimming stripped 4 bases from V and 0 bases from J, with 12 bases between. CDR3 sequence reads: CASSLGWGTTNEKLFF. In nucleotides, the CDR3 is TGCGCCAGCAGCCTAGGGTGGGGGACAACTAATGAAAAACTGTTTTTT.

This chain's CDR3 is CASSLDRQRKYGYTF. In DNA form, the CDR3 reads TGTGCCAGCAGCTTGGATCGACAGCGGAAATATGGCTACACCTTC. The J gene is TRBJ1-2, the V gene TRBV5-4; weak D call: TRBD1 (5 bases). The V and J ends lost 0 bases and 5 bases respectively, with 14 bases between them. Germline V gene sequence: CDR1 SGHNT, CDR2 YYREEE (reference sequence). The CDR3 has 15 residues.

The chain has TRBV7-9 and TRBJ1-4, with D possibly being TRBD1 (5 bases). The CDR3 sequence is 14 residues long. Per the germline V gene, CDR1 is SEHNR and CDR2 is FQNEAQ (reference sequence). Trimming removed 5 bases from V and 6 bases from J, with 13 bases in between. CDR3 sequence reads: CASSLTQGDEKLFF. CDR3 sequence (DNA): TGTGCCAGCAGCCTGACCCAAGGGGATGAAAAACTGTTTTTT.

This chain uses TRBV7-2 with TRBJ1-2; TRBD1 aligns across 7 bases. The CDR3 has 15 amino acids. The germline V gene has CDR1 SGHTA and CDR2 FQGNSA. Unmatched junction bases numbered 11, after V lost 5 bases and J lost 5 bases. The CDR3 nucleotides are TGTGCCAGCAGCGCAAGCACCGGGACAGTATATGGCTACACCTTC. Its translation: CASSASTGTVYGYTF.

This clone was counted a few times. The rearrangement uses TRBV23-1 and TRBJ1-1, with D hard to call. TRBV23-1 is treated as an ORF (open reading frame) with a function not yet certain. The CDR3 spans 16 residues. With 0 bases removed from V and 2 bases from J, the gap between germline ends came to 13 bases. The CDR3 nucleotides read TGCGCCAGCAGTCAATCGAAGGCGGTTTTCAACACTGAAGCTTTCTTT. Its protein product is CASSQSKAVFNTEAFF.

The table lists this clone with a few counts. The chain couples TRBV5-4 to TRBJ2-5, with 7 bases fitting TRBD2. Trimming cost V 2 bases and J 7 bases; bases outside gene matches: 8. The CDR3 has 14 amino acids. Germline-derived CDR1 and CDR2 are SGHNT and YYREEE (reference sequence). CDR3 DNA sequence: TGTGCCAGCAGCTTACCGACTAGCCAGGGGACCCAGTACTTC. Its translation is CASSLPTSQGTQYF.

The rearrangement uses TRBV19 and TRBJ2-3; 8 bases fit TRBD2. Germline V CDR1 and CDR2: LNHDA, SQIVND (reference sequence). Losses at the gene ends were 6 bases for V and 4 bases for J; bases not matched to a gene: 9. The CDR3 loop spans 15 amino acids. CDR3 coding DNA: TGTGCCAGTAGATCGCGGGAGGTGAGCTCAGATACGCAGTATTTT. Amino acid sequence: CASRSREVSSDTQYF.

This chain uses TRBV15 with TRBJ2-7; tentatively, D is TRBD1 (6 bases). V shed 4 bases and J shed 1 base, with 8 bases lying between them. Germline V gene sequence: CDR1 LNHNV, CDR2 YYDKDF (reference sequence). There are 13 residues in the CDR3. The CDR3, as DNA: TGTGCCACCAGCACCAGGGGTTCCTACGAGCAGTACTTC. It encodes CATSTRGSYEQYF.

This clone was detected once. The genes are TRBV10-2 and TRBJ2-7, with a tentative D call TRBD2 (6 bases). With 6 bases removed from V and 0 bases from J, the gap between germline ends came to 9 bases. Germline assignment: CDR1 WSHSY and CDR2 SAAADI. CDR3 length: 13 amino acids. The CDR3 protein is CASRAGGSYEQYF. The CDR3, as DNA: TGCGCCAGCAGAGCCGGGGGCTCCTACGAGCAGTACTTC.

Points on this clone: The same CDR3 is also encoded by other DNA sequences in this sample. The genes are TRBV6-5 and TRBJ1-2; tentatively, D is TRBD1 (5 bases). V was pared by 3 bases and J by 7 bases, with 9 bases between. The CDR3 extends over 12 amino acids. The germline gives CDR1 MNHEY, CDR2 SVGAGI. CDR3 nucleotides: TGTGCCAGCAGTTATAGTGGGGGTGGCTACACCTTC. Protein sequence: CASSYSGGGYTF.